This TCR beta chain derives from a study of T-cell reconstitution after alpha-beta-depleted transplantation in children. Broader study findings: In some patients, recipient T cells and intrathymic progenitors surviving conditioning explained high day-60 diversity. Among T cells one year after transplant, newly produced cells accounted for most counts and diversity.

Unique molecular identifiers were used to barcode this TCRbeta library. TCRdb redid the calling of the PCR reads with MiXCR, one entry per CDR3 protein. The sample comprises 280,000 or so distinct CDR3 sequences, 9.5% to 13% of which are singletons, and about 20% rests with the top ten. Remarks on this clonotype: The antigen is undetermined.

The CDR3 contains 18 residues. Germline assignment: CDR1 SGHDT and CDR2 YYEEEE. Trimming removed 3 bases from V and 0 bases from J; junction bases left unmatched: 3. This receptor was identified in a male patient between 2 and 10 years old who had a stem cell transplant for chronic granulomatous disease, so the T cells may come from the graft donor. The chain links TRBV5-6 to TRBJ2-1; 16 bases fit TRBD2. Here the sequenced sample was peripheral blood, taken 180 days after TCRalphabeta/CD19-depleted stem cell transplant. The CDR3 protein is CASSWGLAGGSSYNEQFF. DNA for the CDR3: TGTGCCAGCAGCTGGGGACTAGCGGGAGGGAGCTCCTACAATGAGCAGTTCTTC. Full variable domain (outside the CDR3, taken from reference TRBV5-6 and TRBJ2-1): DAGVTQSPTHLIKTRGQQVTLRCSPKSGHDTVSWYQQALGQGPQFIFQYYEEEERQRGNFPDRFSGHQFPNYSSELNVNALLLGDSALYLCASSWGLAGGSSYNEQFFGPGTRLTVL.